This T cell receptor (beta chain) is drawn from a study of PD-1 blockade in classical Hodgkin lymphoma. General observations from the study: Healthy donors were reported to have higher baseline TCR diversity than newly diagnosed patients. CD4+ TCR diversity rose significantly by C4D1, and CD8+ TCR diversity did not. Similar baseline diversity was found in complete responders and newly diagnosed patients.

In every patient, relapse followed autologous stem cell transplantation, while exposure to brentuximab vedotin differed. Assay used: immunoSEQ multiplex PCR; TCRdb lists only in-frame clones, some missing. The sample includes tens of thousands of clones, about 88% of them seen just once. Deletions cut 3 bases from V and 2 bases from J, with 10 bases between. The CDR3 consists of 15 residues. From germline, CDR1 is SGHTA and CDR2 FQGNSA. A remark on this clone: Its target is unknown.

The rearrangement links TRBV7-2 to TRBJ2-2, with unresolved D. The clonotype comes from a human donor with classical Hodgkin lymphoma. Sequencing was performed on peripheral blood mononuclear cells (PBMCs), taken before the second cycle of nivolumab. The CDR3 sequence is CASSFMLGNTGELFF. Written as DNA, the CDR3 is TGTGCCAGCAGCTTTATGCTCGGAAACACCGGGGAGCTGTTTTTT.